What follows describes a single TCR beta chain. CDR1 and CDR2 from the germline V gene are SNHLY and FYNNEI. The CDR3 extends over 14 amino acids. Between the trimmed V and J ends, which lost 7 bases and 0 bases, there was a span of 12 bases. These data are taken from a study of blood T cell repertoires in COVID-19. As processed by the authors: Reference gene primer amplification gave estimated nucleated cell counts. Using immunoSEQ multiplex PCR, the repertoire was profiled, and TCRdb retains in-frame clones only, with some absent. From that table come the V and J calls and clone size; the DNA was used to work out D and trimming. In the table there are a few hundred thousand clones, approximately 83% of which are singletons. The age range of participants was about 18 to 100 years, with residence in about two dozen US areas. Two negative PCRs, clearance, or symptom resolution had been documented for recovered Cohort 3 donors.

The chain employs TRBV2 and TRBJ1-1; D unresolved. The clonotype originates from a woman aged 30 to 39 who had recovered from COVID-19. Sample: PBMCs or T cells enriched from blood (not recorded which). The CDR3 coding sequence is TGTGCCAGCACCGAGGCGGCTATGAACACTGAAGCTTTCTTT. Amino acid sequence: CASTEAAMNTEAFF. The full variable domain, completed using reference TRBV2 and TRBJ1-1, is EPEVTQTPSHQVTQMGQEVILRCVPISNHLYFYWYRQILGQKVEFLVSFYNNEISEKSEIFDDQFSVERPDGSNFTLKIRSTKLEDSAMYFCASTEAAMNTEAFFGQGTRLTVV.